The 7 T cell receptor beta chains below all came from one sample that was sequenced in a study of T cells in Graves' hyperthyroidism and ophthalmopathy. Amplification targeted TCR beta CDR3 regions from RNA transcripts. The primer set for the first-round RT-PCR of the TCR CDR3 was HTBI. From the multiplex PCR reads, TCRdb called clonotypes with MiXCR, one entry per CDR3 protein. The sample yields hundreds of thousands of distinct CDR3 sequences, about 15% seen once. The sample was blood. Every receptor here comes from a middle-aged woman with Graves' ophthalmopathy.

At least ten counts were recorded for this clonotype. J is TRBJ2-7 and V is TRBV15; D possibly corresponds to TRBD2 (6 bases). This CDR3 comprises 14 residues. Per the germline V gene, CDR1 is LNHNV and CDR2 is YYDKDF (reference sequence). V was clipped by 3 bases and J by 2 bases, with 11 bases between them. DNA for the CDR3: TGTGCCACCAGCAGGCTGGGGGGACCCTACGAGCAGTACTTC. Translated: CATSRLGGPYEQYF.

This clonotype was counted ten times or more. V is TRBV6-1 and J is TRBJ2-7, with D perhaps matching TRBD2 (5 bases). CDR1 and CDR2 from the germline V gene are MNHNS and SASEGT. V was pared by 5 bases and J by 2 bases, with 16 bases between. The CDR3 runs 15 residues. CDR3 sequence (DNA): TGTGCCAGCAGTCAACGGAGGCTAGACCCCTACGAGCAGTACTTC. Translating gives CASSQRRLDPYEQYF.

In its sample, this clonotype was seen many times. The rearrangement uses TRBV20-1 and TRBJ2-5; D is possibly TRBD1 (6 bases). CDR3 size: 15 residues. V was cut by 5 bases and J by 2 bases, with 18 bases left in between. Germline V gene sequence: CDR1 DFQATT, CDR2 SNEGSKA (reference sequence). CDR3 region: CSAHNRDTTQETQYF. The CDR3 DNA sequence: TGCAGTGCTCACAATCGGGACACAACACAAGAGACCCAGTACTTC.

This clonotype is categorized as medium-sized. The V gene is TRBV28, the J gene TRBJ2-5; no firm D call. Germline CDR1 MDHEN, CDR2 SYDVKM. The CDR3 extends over 13 amino acids. The V gene lost 5 bases and the J gene lost 3 bases, with 10 bases spanning the gap. As DNA, the CDR3 is TGTGCCAGCAGTCTTGGATCCGAAGAGACCCAGTACTTC. Encoded protein: CASSLGSEETQYF.

This clonotype was recorded a few times. V gene TRBV5-1 combines with J gene TRBJ1-1; 9 bases are a match to TRBD1. V was clipped by 3 bases and J by 6 bases; unmatched bases: 6. The CDR3 is 14 amino acids. From germline, CDR1 is SGHRS and CDR2 YFSETQ. The CDR3 bases are TGCGCCAGCAGCTCGACCGGGACAGGGTCTGAAGCTTTCTTT. It is translated as CASSSTGTGSEAFF.

This chain connects TRBV6-1 to TRBJ2-5, with a tentative D call TRBD1 (5 bases). The CDR3 runs to 15 residues. CDR1 MNHNS and CDR2 SASEGT come from the germline V gene. V shed 4 bases and J shed 0 bases, with 12 bases lying between them. The CDR3: CASSVGAGNQETQYF. The CDR3 DNA reads TGTGCCAGCAGTGTAGGGGCAGGGAACCAAGAGACCCAGTACTTC.

This clonotype occurred many times. The chain is built from TRBV5-5 and TRBJ2-7; a possible D gene is TRBD2 (5 bases). This CDR3 comprises 13 residues. From germline, CDR1 is SGHKS and CDR2 YYEKEE (reference sequence). V lost 4 bases to trimming and J lost 3 bases, with 11 bases between them. CDR3 loop: CASSPGNFYEQYF. In nucleotides, the CDR3 is TGTGCCAGCAGCCCCGGGAATTTCTACGAGCAGTACTTC.